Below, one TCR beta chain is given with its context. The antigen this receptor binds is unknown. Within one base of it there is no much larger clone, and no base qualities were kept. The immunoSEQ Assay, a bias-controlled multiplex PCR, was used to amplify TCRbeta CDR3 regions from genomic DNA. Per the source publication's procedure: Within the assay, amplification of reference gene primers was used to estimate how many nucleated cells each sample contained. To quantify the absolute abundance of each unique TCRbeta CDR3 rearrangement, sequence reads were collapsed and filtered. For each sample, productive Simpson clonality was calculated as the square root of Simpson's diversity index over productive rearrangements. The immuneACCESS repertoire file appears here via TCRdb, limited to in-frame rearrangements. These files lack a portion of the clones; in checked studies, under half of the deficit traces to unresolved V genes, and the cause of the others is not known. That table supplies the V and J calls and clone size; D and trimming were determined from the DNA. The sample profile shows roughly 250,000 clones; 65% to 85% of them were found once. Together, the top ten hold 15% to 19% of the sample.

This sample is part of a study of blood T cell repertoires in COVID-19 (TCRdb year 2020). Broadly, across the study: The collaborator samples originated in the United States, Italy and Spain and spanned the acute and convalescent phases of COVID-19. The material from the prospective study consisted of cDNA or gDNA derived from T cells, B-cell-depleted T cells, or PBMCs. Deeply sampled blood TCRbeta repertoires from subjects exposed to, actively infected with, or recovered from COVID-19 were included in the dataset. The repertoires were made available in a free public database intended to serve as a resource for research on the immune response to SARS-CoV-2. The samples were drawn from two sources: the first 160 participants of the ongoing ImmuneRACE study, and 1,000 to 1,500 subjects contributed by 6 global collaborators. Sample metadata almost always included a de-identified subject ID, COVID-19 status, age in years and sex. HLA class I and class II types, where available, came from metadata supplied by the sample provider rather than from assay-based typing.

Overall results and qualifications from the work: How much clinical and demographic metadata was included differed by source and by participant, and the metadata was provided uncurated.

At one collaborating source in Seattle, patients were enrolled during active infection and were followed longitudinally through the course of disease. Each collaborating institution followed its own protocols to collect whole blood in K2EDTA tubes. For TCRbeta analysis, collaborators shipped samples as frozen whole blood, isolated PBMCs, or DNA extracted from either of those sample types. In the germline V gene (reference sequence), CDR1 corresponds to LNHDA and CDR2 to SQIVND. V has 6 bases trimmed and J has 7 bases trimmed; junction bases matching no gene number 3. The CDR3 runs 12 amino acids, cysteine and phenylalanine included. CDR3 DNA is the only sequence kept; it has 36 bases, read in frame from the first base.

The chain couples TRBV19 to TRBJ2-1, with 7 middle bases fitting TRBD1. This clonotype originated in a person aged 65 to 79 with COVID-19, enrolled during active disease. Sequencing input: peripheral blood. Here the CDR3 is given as CASRGGINEQFF. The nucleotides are TGTGCCAGTAGAGGGGGCATTAATGAGCAGTTCTTC.